This T cell receptor beta chain is from a study of blood T cell repertoires in COVID-19. Study in general: There were acute and convalescent COVID-19 samples, and they came from the United States, Italy and Spain. PBMCs, B-cell-depleted T cells, or T cells were the source of the cDNA or gDNA that made up the material.

V was clipped by 11 bases and J by 2 bases, with 18 bases between them. Germline values: CDR1 SGHTA, CDR2 FQGNSA. The CDR3 extends over 14 amino acids. In the authors' methods: Amplification of reference gene primers was used by the study to estimate nucleated cell counts. Assay used: immunoSEQ multiplex PCR; TCRdb lists only in-frame clones, some missing. D and trimming come from the DNA, and the V and J calls and clone size come from that table. This sample has about 190,000 clones, with about 85% found just once. The sequence derives from a man between 65 and 85 years old with active or convalescent COVID-19. The chain links TRBV7-2 to TRBJ1-1; a weak D match, TRBD1 (5 bases). Sequenced sample: peripheral blood. The CDR3 nucleotides are TGTGCCGGGGCTACCCTCTTGCCAAACACTGAAGCTTTCTTT. Protein sequence: CAGATLLPNTEAFF.